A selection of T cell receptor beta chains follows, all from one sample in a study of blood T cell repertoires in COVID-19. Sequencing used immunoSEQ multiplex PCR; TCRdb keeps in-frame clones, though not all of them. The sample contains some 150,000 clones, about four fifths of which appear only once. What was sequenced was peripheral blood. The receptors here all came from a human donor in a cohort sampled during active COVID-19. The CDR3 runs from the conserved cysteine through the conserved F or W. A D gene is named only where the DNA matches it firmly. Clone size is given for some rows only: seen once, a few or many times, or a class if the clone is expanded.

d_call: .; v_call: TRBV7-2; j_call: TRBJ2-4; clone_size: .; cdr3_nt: TGTGCCAGCAGCATTCGCTATGGGGGCCGAGTGGGCAAAAACATTCAGTACTTC; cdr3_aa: CASSIRYGGRVGKNIQYF
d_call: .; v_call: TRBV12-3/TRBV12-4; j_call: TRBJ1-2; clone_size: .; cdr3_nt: TGTGCCAGCAGTTTGGGGACTCCAAGCGGCTACACCTTC; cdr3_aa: CASSLGTPSGYTF
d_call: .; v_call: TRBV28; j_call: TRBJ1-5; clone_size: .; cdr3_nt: TGTGCCAGCAGACGGGAGAGTAGCAATCAGCCCCAGCATTTT; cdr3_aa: CASRRESSNQPQHF
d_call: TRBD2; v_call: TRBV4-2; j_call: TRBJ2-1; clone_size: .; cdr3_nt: TGTGCCAGCAGCCCCGTCACGAGCGGGAGGCTTAATGAGCAGTTCTTC; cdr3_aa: CASSPVTSGRLNEQFF
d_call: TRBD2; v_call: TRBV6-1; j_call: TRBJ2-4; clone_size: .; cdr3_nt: TGTGCCAGCAGTGAGGTAGCGGGAGGGCCGGACATTCAGTACTTC; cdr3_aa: CASSEVAGGPDIQYF
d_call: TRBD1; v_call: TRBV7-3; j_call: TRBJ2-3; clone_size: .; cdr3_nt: TGTGCCAGCAGCGCAACAGGGGGCGCCCCGGATACGCAGTATTTT; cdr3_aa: CASSATGGAPDTQYF
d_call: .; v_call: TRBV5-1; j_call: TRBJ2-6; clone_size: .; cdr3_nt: TGCGCCAGCAGCTTGGACCAGGCCCCTAACGTCCTGACTTTC; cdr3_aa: CASSLDQAPNVLTF
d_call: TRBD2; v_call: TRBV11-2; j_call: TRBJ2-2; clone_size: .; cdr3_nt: TGTGCCAGCAGCTTAGTAGCGGGAGATTGGGCCACCGGGGAGCTGTTTTTT; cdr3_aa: CASSLVAGDWATGELFF
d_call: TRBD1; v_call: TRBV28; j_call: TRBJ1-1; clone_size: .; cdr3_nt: TGTGCCAGCAGCACCAGGACAGGTTCCCTCTTT; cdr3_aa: CASSTRTGSLF
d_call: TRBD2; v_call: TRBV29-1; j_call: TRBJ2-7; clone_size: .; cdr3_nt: TGCAGCGTTGTTAGGGCGGGAGCGCGCTACGAGCAGTACTTC; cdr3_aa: CSVVRAGARYEQYF
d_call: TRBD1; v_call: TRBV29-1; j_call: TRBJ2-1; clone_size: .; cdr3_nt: TGCAGCGTTGAAAAATCAAACAGGGGTAGGGCTAATGAGCAGTTCTTC; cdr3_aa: CSVEKSNRGRANEQFF
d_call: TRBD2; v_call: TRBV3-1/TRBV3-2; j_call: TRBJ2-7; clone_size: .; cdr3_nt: TGTGCCAGCAGCCCACTAGCGGTGGCCTACGAGCAGTACTTC; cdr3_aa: CASSPLAVAYEQYF
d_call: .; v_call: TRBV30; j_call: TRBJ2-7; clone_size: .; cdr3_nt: TGTGCCTGGAGTCTGGGAGCGGCTTCCTACGAGCAGTACTTC; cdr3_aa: CAWSLGAASYEQYF
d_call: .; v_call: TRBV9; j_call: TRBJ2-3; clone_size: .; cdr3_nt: TGTGCCAGCAGCGTAGGGGGAGCGGATACGCAGTATTTT; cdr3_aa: CASSVGGADTQYF
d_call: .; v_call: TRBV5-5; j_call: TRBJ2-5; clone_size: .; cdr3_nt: TGTGCCAGCAGCTTGGTGGGCGACCAAGAGACCCAGTACTTC; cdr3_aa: CASSLVGDQETQYF
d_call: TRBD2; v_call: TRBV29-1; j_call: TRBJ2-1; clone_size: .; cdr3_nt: TGCAGTTTAGCGGGAGGCTACAATGAGCAGTTCTTC; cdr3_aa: CSLAGGYNEQFF
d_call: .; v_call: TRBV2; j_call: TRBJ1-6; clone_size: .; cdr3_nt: TGTGCCAGCACTATTTTACAGGGAATGGACTCACCCCTCCACTTT; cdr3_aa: CASTILQGMDSPLHF
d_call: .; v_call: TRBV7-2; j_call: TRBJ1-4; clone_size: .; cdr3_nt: TGTGCCAGCAGCTTCCGGACGGGGAAACTGTTTTTT; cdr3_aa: CASSFRTGKLFF
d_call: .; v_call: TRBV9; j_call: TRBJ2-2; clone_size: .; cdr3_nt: TGTGCCAGCAGCGCACAGACTAGTATCGGGGCCGGGGAGCTGTTTTTT; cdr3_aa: CASSAQTSIGAGELFF
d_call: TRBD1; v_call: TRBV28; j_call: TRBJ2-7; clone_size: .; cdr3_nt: TGTGCCAGCAGGGAACAGGGGGCTTCCTCCTACGAGCAGTACTTC; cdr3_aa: CASREQGASSYEQYF
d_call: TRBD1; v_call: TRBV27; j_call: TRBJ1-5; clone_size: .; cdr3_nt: TGTGCCAGCAGTCCCCCGGGACAGGGGAATCAGCCCCAGCATTTT; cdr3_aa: CASSPPGQGNQPQHF
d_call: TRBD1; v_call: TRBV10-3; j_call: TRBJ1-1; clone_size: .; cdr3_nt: TGTGCCATCAGTGGCCAGGGGGGACGGGTGAACACTGAAGCTTTCTTT; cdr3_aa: CAISGQGGRVNTEAFF
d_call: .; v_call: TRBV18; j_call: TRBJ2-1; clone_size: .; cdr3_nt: TGTGGCACTTCAAGTTTCTTACACAATGAGCAGTTCTTC; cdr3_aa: CGTSSFLHNEQFF
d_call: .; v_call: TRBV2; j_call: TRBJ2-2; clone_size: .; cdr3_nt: TGTGCCAGCAGTGAAGCGGACTTGAACACCGGGGAGCTGTTTTTT; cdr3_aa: CASSEADLNTGELFF
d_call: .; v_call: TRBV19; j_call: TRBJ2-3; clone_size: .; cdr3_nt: TGTGCCAGTAGTCGACGGGAGAGAGGTTCGGATACGCAGTATTTT; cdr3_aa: CASSRRERGSDTQYF
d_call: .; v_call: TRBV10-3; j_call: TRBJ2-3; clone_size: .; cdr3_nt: TGTGCCATCAGTGGGGGTCGGGGTGGCACAGATACGCAGTATTTT; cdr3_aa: CAISGGRGGTDTQYF
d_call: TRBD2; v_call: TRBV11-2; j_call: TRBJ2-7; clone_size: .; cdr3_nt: TGTGCCAGCAGCTCCGGGAGGGCGGCCGAGCAGTACTTC; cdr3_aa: CASSSGRAAEQYF
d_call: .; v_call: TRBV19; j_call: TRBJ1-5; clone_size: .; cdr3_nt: TGTGCCAGTACCCCGTTCGGGGATTCCAATCAGCCCCAGCATTTT; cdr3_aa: CASTPFGDSNQPQHF
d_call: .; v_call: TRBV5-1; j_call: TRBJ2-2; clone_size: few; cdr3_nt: TGCGCCAGCAGCTTGGATCCTAGCAACACCGGGGAGCTGTTTTTT; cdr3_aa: CASSLDPSNTGELFF
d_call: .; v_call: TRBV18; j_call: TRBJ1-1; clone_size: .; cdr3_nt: TGTGCCAGCTCACCCAGGGACACGCGGGAGATCACTGAAGCTTTCTTT; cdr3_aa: CASSPRDTREITEAFF
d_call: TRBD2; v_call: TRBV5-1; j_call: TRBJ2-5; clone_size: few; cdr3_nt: TGCGCCAGCAGCAACCTTCTAGCGGGAGTCCAAGAGACCCAGTACTTC; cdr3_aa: CASSNLLAGVQETQYF
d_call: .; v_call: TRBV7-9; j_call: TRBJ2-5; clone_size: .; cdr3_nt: TGTGCCAGCAGCTTAAAGGACTACCAAGAGACCCAGTACTTC; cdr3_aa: CASSLKDYQETQYF
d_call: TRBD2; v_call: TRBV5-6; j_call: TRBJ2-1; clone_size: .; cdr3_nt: TGTGCCAGCAGCTTGGGGGGCAGTCTAGCGGTCTACAATGAGCAGTTCTTC; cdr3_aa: CASSLGGSLAVYNEQFF
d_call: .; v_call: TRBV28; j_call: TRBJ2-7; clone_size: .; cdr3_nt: TGTGCCAGCAATGGGGGGTTAGGCGAGCAGTACTTC; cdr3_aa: CASNGGLGEQYF
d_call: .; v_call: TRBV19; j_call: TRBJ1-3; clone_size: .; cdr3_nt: TGTGCCAGTAGTACCCCCCGGGGCACCATATATTTT; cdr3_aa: CASSTPRGTIYF
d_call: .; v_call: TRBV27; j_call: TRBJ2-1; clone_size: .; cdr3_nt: TGTGCCAGCAGTTTATCATCGGGGGGCGCCCAGTTCTTC; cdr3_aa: CASSLSSGGAQFF
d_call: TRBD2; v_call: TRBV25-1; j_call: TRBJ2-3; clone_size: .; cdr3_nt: TGTGCCAGCCAAGGGTTAGGGAGGGCCACAGATACGCAGTATTTT; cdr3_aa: CASQGLGRATDTQYF
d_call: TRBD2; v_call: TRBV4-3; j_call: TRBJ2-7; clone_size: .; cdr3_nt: TGCGCCAGCAGCCAATTAGCGGGAGGGAGCTACGAGCAGTACTTC; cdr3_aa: CASSQLAGGSYEQYF
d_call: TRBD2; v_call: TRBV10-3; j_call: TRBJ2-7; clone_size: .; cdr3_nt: TGTGCCACGACTAGCGGGAGAAACTCCGAGCAGTACTTC; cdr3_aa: CATTSGRNSEQYF
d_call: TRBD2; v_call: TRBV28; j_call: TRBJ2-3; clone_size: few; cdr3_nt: TGTGCCAGCAGTTTGGCGGGAGGGCACGATACGCAGTATTTT; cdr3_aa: CASSLAGGHDTQYF
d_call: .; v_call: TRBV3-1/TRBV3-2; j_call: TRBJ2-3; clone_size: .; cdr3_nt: TGTGCCAGCAGCCAACCCGGGATAGATACGCAGTATTTT; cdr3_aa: CASSQPGIDTQYF
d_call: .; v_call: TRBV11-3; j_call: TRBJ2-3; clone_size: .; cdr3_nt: TGTGCCAGCAGCTTAGATCTTAGCACTGGGCAGTATTTT; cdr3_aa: CASSLDLSTGQYF
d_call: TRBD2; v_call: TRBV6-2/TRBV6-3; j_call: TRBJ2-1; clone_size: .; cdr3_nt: TGTGCCAGCAGTTTACCATCAGCGGGAGGAGGTGAGCAGTTCTTC; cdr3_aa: CASSLPSAGGGEQFF
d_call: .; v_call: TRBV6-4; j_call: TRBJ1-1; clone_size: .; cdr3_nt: TGTGCCAGCAGTGACTCCGGCGGGGGCACTGAAGCTTTCTTT; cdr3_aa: CASSDSGGGTEAFF
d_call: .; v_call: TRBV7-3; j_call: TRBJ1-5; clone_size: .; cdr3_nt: TGTGCCAGCAGCTCGGAGCCGAATCAGCCCCAGCATTTT; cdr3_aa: CASSSEPNQPQHF
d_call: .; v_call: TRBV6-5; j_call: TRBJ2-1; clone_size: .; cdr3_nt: TGTGCCAGCAGCCTAGGGGTCCATGAGCAGTTCTTC; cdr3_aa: CASSLGVHEQFF
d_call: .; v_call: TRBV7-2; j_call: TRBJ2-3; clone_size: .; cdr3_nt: TGTGCCAGCAGTTCGCTCAGTAGCACAGATACGCAGTATTTT; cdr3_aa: CASSSLSSTDTQYF
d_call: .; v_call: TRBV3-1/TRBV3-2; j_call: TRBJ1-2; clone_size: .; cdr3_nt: TGTGCCAGCAGCCAAGGCCGGGACTACAATGGCTACACCTTC; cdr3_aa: CASSQGRDYNGYTF
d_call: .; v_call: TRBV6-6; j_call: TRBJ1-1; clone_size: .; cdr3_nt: TGTGCCAGCAGTTACCCTTTACAGGCCGAGAACACTGAAGCTTTCTTT; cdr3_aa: CASSYPLQAENTEAFF
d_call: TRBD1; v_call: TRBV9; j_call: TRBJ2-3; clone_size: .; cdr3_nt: TGTGCCAGCAGCGTATTGCCGACAGGGGACACAGATACGCAGTATTTT; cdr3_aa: CASSVLPTGDTDTQYF